What follows describes a single T cell receptor beta chain. Its specificity is unknown. This specimen belongs to a study of cytomegalovirus exposure and HLA in healthy donors. The PCR used 60 Vbeta and 13 Jbeta primers. Using immunoSEQ multiplex PCR, the repertoire was profiled, and TCRdb retains in-frame clones only, with some absent. The data show over 150,000 clones, with around 64% seen just once and over 2.5% held by the top ten. The CDR3 sequence is 14 residues long. Deletions cut 3 bases from V and 6 bases from J, with 12 bases between. Germline lookup yields CDR1 SGDLS and CDR2 YYNGEE. General study results and limits: The CMV antigen specificity of a few CMV-associated chains was confirmed through in vitro analysis.

Unrecorded immune exposure was likely among donors, who were nominally healthy when sampled. This chain joins TRBV9 and TRBJ1-4, with D perhaps matching TRBD1 (6 bases). The sample taken for sequencing was PBMCs. This TCR was recovered from a woman under 40 in good health and CMV-seronegative. The CDR3 bases are TGTGCCAGCAGCGCGGGACACCGGGATGAAAAACTGTTTTTT. It encodes CASSAGHRDEKLFF.